Included here is one T cell receptor (beta chain) sequence, with context. Antigen: not known. The CDR3 ends on some other residue instead of the conserved phenylalanine or tryptophan, so this is likely a read error. The DNA is left out, because the CDR3 cannot be placed on it with certainty; the CDR3 is given as TCRdb lists it. These data originate in a study of cytomegalovirus exposure and HLA in healthy donors. Though nominally healthy at sampling, donors likely had unrecorded immune exposures. Whole-study findings and limits: Relative to the roughly 690-donor mean, N-insertions were reportedly fewer in an Asian-associated ancestry cluster in a later analysis. Researchers left out some V segments, among them TRBV6-2 and TRBV6-3, as indistinguishable. Most TCRs appeared rarely, but some public TCRs recurred in many donors.

PCR used 60 Vbeta primers and 13 Jbeta primers. Data came from immunoSEQ multiplex PCR; TCRdb stores just in-frame clones and leaves some out. The sample yields tens of thousands of clones, around 68% seen once. Termini included, the CDR3 measures 14 amino acids. Germline V gene sequence: CDR1 GTSNPN, CDR2 SVGIG (reference sequence). The V call is TRBV30, the J call TRBJ1-1; the table assigns TRBD1, which was not confirmed against the DNA. This TCR was recovered from a woman aged 25 to 39 in good health and CMV-seronegative. Sequencing input: PBMCs. This chain's CDR3 is CAWSLQGASTEALV.